The clone carrying this T cell receptor (beta chain) was observed a handful of times. The antigen remains unidentified. This entry is derived from a study of T cell repertoires in cytomegalovirus infection. Study overall: In public TCR beta signatures, there were indications of both CMV infection and matching HLA type.

Whole-study results and caveats: Totalled public TCR beta family frequency picked out people who carried CMV plus the relevant HLA. The ex vivo response was dominated by HLA-C-restricted CMV-specific TCR beta clonotypes.

V gave up 8 bases and J gave up 6 bases; unmatched junction bases: 10. Germline V lookup: CDR1 MDHEN, CDR2 SYDVKM. The CDR3 covers 14 residues. One entry per CDR3 protein results from TCRdb running MiXCR on the reads. The table has approximately 500,000 distinct CDR3 sequences, roughly a third seen once. V gene TRBV28 combines with J gene TRBJ2-3; 8 nucleotides align to TRBD1. The input for sequencing was cultured PBMCs, taken from culture after CMV antigen stimulation. This receptor was obtained from a human donor in good health (CMV status not recorded). Some clones in this sample may be carry-over from other donors' samples. The CDR3 sequence: CASLRDRTGDTQYF. DNA for the CDR3: TGTGCCAGCCTTCGGGACAGGACGGGTGATACGCAGTATTTT.